The subject of this entry is one T cell receptor (beta chain). Its antigen is currently unknown. This specimen belongs to a study of cytomegalovirus exposure and HLA in healthy donors. General observations from the study: The classifier reportedly diagnosed cytomegalovirus status with high sensitivity and specificity. Later analysis identified several of the most significant clusters that appeared linked to common viral pathogens.

Nominal health characterized the donors when sampled, though unrecorded immune exposures were likely. Germline CDR1 SNHLY, CDR2 FYNNEI. Trimming took 5 bases from V and 5 from J; bases not matched to a gene: 3. This CDR3 is built from 12 residues. Primers included in the PCR were 60 Vbeta and 13 Jbeta primers. Sequencing used immunoSEQ multiplex PCR; TCRdb keeps in-frame clones, though not all of them. The profile shows around 100,000 clones, 60% to 70% of them singletons. This chain uses TRBV2 with TRBJ2-7, with 7 bases matching TRBD2. The sequence was obtained from a woman between 45 and 65 years old in good health and CMV-seronegative. Sequenced sample: PBMCs. Here the CDR3 reads CASSILADEQYF. The DNA for the CDR3 is TGTGCCAGCAGTATCCTAGCGGACGAGCAGTACTTC.